This TCR beta chain was documented in a study of T cell clonotyping in hematopoietic cell transplantation (dated by TCRdb to the early 2020s). Some background on the complete study: A total of some 130 blood samples were gathered in the study from fewer than 40 consecutive transplant recipients along with their related donors. Recruitment of patients ran from September 2015 to January 2017, and follow-up continued until September 2020 or until death. Overall study results and their limits: Donor and pretransplant recipient Inverse Simpson Index values predicted broader posttransplant TCR repertoire diversity. Sample size was limited, and cells were not sorted, so CD4 and CD8 repertoire contributions could not be separated. Just a small fraction of recipient repertoires overlapped with donor repertoires, and more than 95% appeared de novo at the given depth. After transplant, TCR diversity in recipients dropped, and pathologically expanded clonotypes increased progressively from day 30 to day 180.

The CDR3 starts with the cysteine, ends with the phenylalanine, and has 14 residues. Only CDR3 DNA is held: 42 bases, read in frame from base 1. The CDR1 and CDR2 encoded by the germline V gene (reference sequence) are SEHNR and FQNEAQ. Between the V and J ends, shortened by 7 bases and 9 bases respectively, the junction contains 19 bases. The immunoSEQ assay, a bias-controlled multiplex PCR using V- and J-specific primers, was used to amplify TCR beta CDR3 regions from genomic DNA. In a second PCR step, a proprietary barcode and Illumina adapter sequences were attached to the CDR3 amplicons. CDR3 libraries were sequenced on an Illumina MiSeq instrument. The authors processed their data as follows. Export and quality control were performed with immunoSEQ Analyzer 3.0, and downstream analyses were performed with R Bioconductor and Immunarch. Only productive rearrangements in the normalized downsampled data set went into calculating the repertoire metrics. Pathologically expanded clonotypes were defined as those larger than 5 templates in the normalized cohort. The Inverse Simpson Index served as the measure of repertoire diversity. To capture all clonotypes, CMV-specificity analyses were performed on the non-normalized data set. TCRdb obtained this table from immuneACCESS and retained in-frame rearrangements with V and J assigned. These tables miss some clones; where compared with another copy, unresolved V genes account for less than half of the shortfall, and the remainder is unexplained. V and J calls plus clone size are reproduced from that table; the DNA served to infer D and trimming. The sample table lists 37,000 or so clones, approximately 88% of them with a count of one. The ten largest clones take up roughly 2% of the sample.

Remarks on this clone: There is no known antigen for this receptor. Per-nucleotide qualities are absent, and no much larger clonotype sits a single base away.

For TCR beta sequencing, blood samples came from the related transplant donors. Nuclei Lysis Solution was used to extract genomic DNA from fresh or cryopreserved unfractionated peripheral blood mononuclear cells. Sequenced sample: peripheral blood mononuclear cells. The V gene is TRBV7-9 and the J gene is TRBJ2-1; a tentative D match to TRBD2 spans 5 bases. The sequence was obtained from a woman in her thirties or forties in good health. Some clones in this sample may be carry-over from other donors' samples. In nucleotide form, the sequence is TGTGCCAGCAACTTCCGGGAATTGGTAGGTGAGCAGTTCTTC. The encoded protein is CASNFRELVGEQFF.